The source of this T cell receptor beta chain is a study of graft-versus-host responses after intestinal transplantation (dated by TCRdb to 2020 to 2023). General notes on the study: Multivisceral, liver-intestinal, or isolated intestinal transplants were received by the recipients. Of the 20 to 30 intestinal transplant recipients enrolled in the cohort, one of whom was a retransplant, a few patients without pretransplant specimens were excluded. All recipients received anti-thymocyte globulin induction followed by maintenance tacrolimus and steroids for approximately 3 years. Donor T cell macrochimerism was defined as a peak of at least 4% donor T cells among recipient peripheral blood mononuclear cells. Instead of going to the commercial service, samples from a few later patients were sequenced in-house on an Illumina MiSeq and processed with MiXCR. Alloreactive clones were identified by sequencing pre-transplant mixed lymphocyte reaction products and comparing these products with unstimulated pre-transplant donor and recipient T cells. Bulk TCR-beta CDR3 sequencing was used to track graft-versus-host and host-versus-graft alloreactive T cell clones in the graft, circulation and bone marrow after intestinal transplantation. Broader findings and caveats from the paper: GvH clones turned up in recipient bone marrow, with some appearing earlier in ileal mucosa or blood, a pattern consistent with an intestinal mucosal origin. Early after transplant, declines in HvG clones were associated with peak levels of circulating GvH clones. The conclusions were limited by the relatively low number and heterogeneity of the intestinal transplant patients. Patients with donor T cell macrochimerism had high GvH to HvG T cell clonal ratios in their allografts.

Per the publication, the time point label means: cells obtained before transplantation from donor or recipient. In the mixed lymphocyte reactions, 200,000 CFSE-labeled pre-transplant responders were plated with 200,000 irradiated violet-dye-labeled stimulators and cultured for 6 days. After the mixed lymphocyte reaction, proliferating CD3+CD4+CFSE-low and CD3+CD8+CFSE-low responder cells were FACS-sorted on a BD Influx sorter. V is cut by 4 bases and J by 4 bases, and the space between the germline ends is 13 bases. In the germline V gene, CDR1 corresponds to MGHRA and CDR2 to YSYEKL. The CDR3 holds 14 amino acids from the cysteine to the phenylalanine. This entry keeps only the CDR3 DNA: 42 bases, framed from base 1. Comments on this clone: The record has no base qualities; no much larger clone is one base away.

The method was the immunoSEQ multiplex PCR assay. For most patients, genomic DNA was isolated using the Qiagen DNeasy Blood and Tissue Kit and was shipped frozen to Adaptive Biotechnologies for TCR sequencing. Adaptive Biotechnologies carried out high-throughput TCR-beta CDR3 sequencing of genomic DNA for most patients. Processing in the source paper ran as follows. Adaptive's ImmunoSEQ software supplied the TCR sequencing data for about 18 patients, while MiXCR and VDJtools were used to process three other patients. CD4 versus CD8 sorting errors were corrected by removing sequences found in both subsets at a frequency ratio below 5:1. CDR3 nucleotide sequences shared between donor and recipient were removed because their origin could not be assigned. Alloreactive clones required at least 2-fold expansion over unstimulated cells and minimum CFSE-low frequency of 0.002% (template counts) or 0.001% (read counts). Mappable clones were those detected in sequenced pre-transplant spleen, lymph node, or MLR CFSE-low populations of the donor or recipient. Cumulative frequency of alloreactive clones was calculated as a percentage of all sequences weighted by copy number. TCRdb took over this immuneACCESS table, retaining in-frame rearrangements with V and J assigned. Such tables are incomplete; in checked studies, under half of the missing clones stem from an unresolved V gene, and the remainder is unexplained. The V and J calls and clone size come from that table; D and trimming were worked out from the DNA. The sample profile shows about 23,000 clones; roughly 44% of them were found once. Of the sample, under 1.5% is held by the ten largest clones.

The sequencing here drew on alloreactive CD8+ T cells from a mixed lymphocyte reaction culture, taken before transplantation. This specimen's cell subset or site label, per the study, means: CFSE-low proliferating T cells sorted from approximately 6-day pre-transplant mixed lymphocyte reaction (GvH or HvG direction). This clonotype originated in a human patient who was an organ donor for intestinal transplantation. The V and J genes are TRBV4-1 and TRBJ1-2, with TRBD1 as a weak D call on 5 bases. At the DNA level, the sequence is TGCGCCAGCAGCCCGTGGGACCCTGGCTATGGCTACACCTTC. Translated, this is CASSPWDPGYGYTF.